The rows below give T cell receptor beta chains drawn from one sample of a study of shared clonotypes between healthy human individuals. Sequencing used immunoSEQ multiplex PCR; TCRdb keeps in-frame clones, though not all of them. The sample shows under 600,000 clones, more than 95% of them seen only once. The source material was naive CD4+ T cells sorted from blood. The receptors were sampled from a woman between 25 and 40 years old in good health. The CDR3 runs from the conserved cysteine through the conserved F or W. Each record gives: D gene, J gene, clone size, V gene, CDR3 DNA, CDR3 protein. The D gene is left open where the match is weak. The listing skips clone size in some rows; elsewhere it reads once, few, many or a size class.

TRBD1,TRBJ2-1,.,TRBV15,TGTGCCACCAGCAGAAGACAGGGGTACAATGAGCAGTTCTTC,CATSRRQGYNEQFF
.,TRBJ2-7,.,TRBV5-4,TGTGCCAGCAGCTTGTCTACAGGAGGCGAGCAGTACTTC,CASSLSTGGEQYF
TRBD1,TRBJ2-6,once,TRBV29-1,TGCAGCGTTGATAGCACAGGGGGGTCTGGGGCCAACGTCCTGACTTTC,CSVDSTGGSGANVLTF
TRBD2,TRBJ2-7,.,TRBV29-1,TGCAGCGTCTTGACTAGCGGCTCCTACGAGCAGTACTTC,CSVLTSGSYEQYF
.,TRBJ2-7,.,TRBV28,TGTGCCACCTCCACGACGGGGCGAAGCTCCTACGAGCAGTACTTC,CATSTTGRSSYEQYF
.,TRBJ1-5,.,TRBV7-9,TGTGCCAGCAGCTTCGGGGGGAGTCAGCCCCAGCATTTT,CASSFGGSQPQHF
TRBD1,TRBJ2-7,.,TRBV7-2,TGTGCCAGCAGCTTCCCACAGGGGGCTAACGAGCAGTACTTC,CASSFPQGANEQYF
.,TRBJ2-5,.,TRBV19,TGTGCCAGTAGTATAGATTTGCGGGCCCTCCAAGAGACCCAGTACTTC,CASSIDLRALQETQYF
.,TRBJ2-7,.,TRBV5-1,TGCGCCAGCAGCTCACTGTCTAGCTACGAGCAGTACTTC,CASSSLSSYEQYF
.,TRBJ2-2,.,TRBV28,TGTGCCAGCAGTTTACCAGGAAACACCGGGGAGCTGTTTTTT,CASSLPGNTGELFF
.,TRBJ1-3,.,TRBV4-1,TGCGCCAGCAGCCAATCGACAGTCGTGGGGCTCTTGGAAGGCACCATATATTTT,CASSQSTVVGLLEGTIYF